This TCR beta chain was sequenced for a study of blood T cells in healthy people across ages. Study information: Template switching caught about one barcoded beta molecule for each two T cells.

Together with a sample-barcoded 5' primer, a J-beta primer mix was included in a second PCR lasting about 7 to 11 cycles. Tags on each cDNA molecule came from a template-switch adaptor with 12 random nucleotides. Each CDR3 protein is one row after TCRdb ran MiXCR on the 5' RACE reads. The sample includes fewer than 800,000 distinct CDR3 sequences, 49% of them seen just once. Points from the study as a whole: The study found more naive CD4+ cells and higher diversity in long-lived than aged donors.

This clonotype was detected only a few times. Its antigen remains unidentified. Germline CDR1 and CDR2: MDHEN and SYDVKM. Trimming took 6 bases from V and 3 from J; bases not matched to a gene: 23. The length of the CDR3 is 20 residues. Sequenced material: blood. The V and J genes are TRBV28 and TRBJ2-1; 7 nucleotides agree with TRBD1. This TCR was sampled from a woman aged 60-75 years in good health. The CDR3 here is CASSSPLTSLDRVDYNEQFF. The CDR3 coding sequence is TGTGCCAGCAGCTCACCGTTGACTTCCCTCGACAGGGTCGACTACAATGAGCAGTTCTTC.